The entry below describes one T cell receptor beta chain. These data belong to a study of T cell changes during pregnancy in multiple sclerosis. Repertoires were generated with immunoSEQ multiplex PCR, while TCRdb's copy carries only in-frame clones and drops some. The sample consists of approximately 100,000 clones, 85% to 95% of them appearing once. The germline gives CDR1 SNHLY, CDR2 FYNNEI. The CDR3 is made up of 14 amino acids. Unmatched junction bases numbered 11, after V lost 7 bases and J lost 7 bases. This chain connects TRBV2 to TRBJ2-7, with TRBD1 identical over 9 bases. Here the sequenced sample was peripheral blood, taken in the second trimester of pregnancy. The TCR was taken from a female donor with multiple sclerosis, enrolled in a pregnancy study. The CDR3 nucleotides are TGTGCCAGCAACCCCGCGACAGGGGGGTGGGAGCAGTACTTC. Its translation is CASNPATGGWEQYF.